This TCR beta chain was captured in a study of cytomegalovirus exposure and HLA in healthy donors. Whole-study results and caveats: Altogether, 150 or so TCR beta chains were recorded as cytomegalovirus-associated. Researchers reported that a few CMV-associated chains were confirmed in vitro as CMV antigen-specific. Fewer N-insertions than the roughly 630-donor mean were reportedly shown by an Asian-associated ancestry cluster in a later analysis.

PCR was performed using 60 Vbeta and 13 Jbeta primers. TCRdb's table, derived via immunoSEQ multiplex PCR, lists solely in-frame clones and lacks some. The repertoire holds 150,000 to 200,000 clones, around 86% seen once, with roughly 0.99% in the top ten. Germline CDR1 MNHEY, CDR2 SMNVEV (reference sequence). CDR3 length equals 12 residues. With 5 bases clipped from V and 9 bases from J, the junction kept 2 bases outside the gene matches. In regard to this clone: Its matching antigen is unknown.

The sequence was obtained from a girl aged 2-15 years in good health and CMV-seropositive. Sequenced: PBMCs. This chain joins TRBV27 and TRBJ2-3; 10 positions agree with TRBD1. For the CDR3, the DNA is TGTGCCAGCAGTCCGGACAGGGGGACGCAGTATTTT. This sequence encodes CASSPDRGTQYF.